This TCR beta chain derives from a study of T cells after yellow fever vaccination. This clonotype was detected only a few times. MiXCR, applied by TCRdb to the 5' RACE reads, yields one record per CDR3 protein. The sample records 400,000 or so distinct CDR3 sequences, approximately 5.7% being singletons. The germline gives CDR1 LNHNV, CDR2 YYDKDF (reference sequence). The CDR3 loop spans 12 amino acids. V was clipped by 1 base and J by 5 bases, with 5 bases between them. This sequence joins TRBV15 and TRBJ1-2; D unclear. This clonotype was sampled from a man aged 30-40 years who received the YFV17D yellow fever vaccine. The sample here was PBMCs, taken 5 days after the yellow fever booster vaccination. CDR3 DNA sequence: TGTGCCACCAGCAGAGGCGGGTATGGCTACACCTTC. Translating it yields CATSRGGYGYTF.